This T cell receptor (beta chain) is drawn from a study of blood T cell repertoires in COVID-19. Trimming took 4 bases from V and 5 from J, leaving 15 bases between them. The length of the CDR3 is 14 residues. Germline assignment: CDR1 MNHEY and CDR2 SVGEGT. Here immunoSEQ multiplex PCR was the method, and the copy in TCRdb shows in-frame clones only, minus some. The sample gives over 85,000 clones, 60% to 80% of which show up once; 16% is in the top ten. Sequenced: peripheral blood. This clonotype originated in an elderly woman with active or convalescent COVID-19. The rearrangement joins TRBV6-2 or TRBV6-3 to TRBJ2-7; D uncertain. CDR3 loop: CASSWFSTDNEQYF. As DNA, the CDR3 is TGTGCCAGCAGTTGGTTCTCCACTGACAACGAGCAGTACTTC.